These T cell receptor beta chains were read from a single sample in a study of blood T cell repertoires in COVID-19. TCRdb's table, derived via immunoSEQ multiplex PCR, lists solely in-frame clones and lacks some. The sample yields 270,000 or so clones, about 88% seen once. Source material: PBMCs or T cells enriched from blood (not recorded which). These receptors all come from a woman in her forties or fifties who had been exposed to COVID-19. The CDR3 runs from the conserved cysteine through the conserved F or W. D genes are given only for firm matches. Not every row has a clone size; where given, it reads once, few, many or a size class.

d_gene	v_gene	abundance	j_gene	CDR3nt	CDR3aa
TRBD1	TRBV7-2	-	TRBJ2-1	TGTGCCAGCAGCCCCCGGACAGGGAACAATGAGCAGTTCTTC	CASSPRTGNNEQFF
TRBD1	TRBV19	-	TRBJ1-2	TGTGCCCCCTCGGACAGGGACCGGAGGCGCGGCTACACCTTC	CAPSDRDRRRGYTF
TRBD2	TRBV13	-	TRBJ2-5	TGTGCCAGCAGCTCCGCTGGACTAGCCGGAATGGGCCAAGAGACCCAGTACTTC	CASSSAGLAGMGQETQYF
-	TRBV30	-	TRBJ1-4	TGTGCCTGGGGCCCCGGGGGGCCGGAAAAACTGTTTTTT	CAWGPGGPEKLFF
-	TRBV19	many	TRBJ1-1	TGTGCCAGTAAACTCGCCGCGGGGACGGACACTGAAGCTTTCTTT	CASKLAAGTDTEAFF
-	TRBV19	-	TRBJ1-2	TGTGCCAGTAGCCCATCTGGGCAGGGGACGAACTATGGCTACACCTTC	CASSPSGQGTNYGYTF
TRBD1	TRBV14	-	TRBJ1-1	TGTGCCAGCAGCCAAGATCTCGGACAGGGGAACACTGAAGCTTTCTTT	CASSQDLGQGNTEAFF
-	TRBV27	-	TRBJ1-5	TGTGCCAGCAGTTTATATGGGGGGATGGGCAATCAGCCCCAGCATTTT	CASSLYGGMGNQPQHF
TRBD2	TRBV11-2	-	TRBJ2-2	TGTGCCAGCAGGCGTCTAGCGGGTTACCCAACCGGGGAGCTGTTTTTT	CASRRLAGYPTGELFF
-	TRBV19	-	TRBJ1-2	TGTGCCAGTAGCAAGGAGGGGAGGGGACACTATGGCTACACCTTC	CASSKEGRGHYGYTF
-	TRBV18	-	TRBJ1-4	TGTGCCAGCTCACCTACAACTAATGAAAAACTGTTTTTT	CASSPTTNEKLFF
TRBD2	TRBV18	-	TRBJ2-1	TGTGCCAGCTCACTCGGGACTAGCGGATACAATGAGCAGTTCTTC	CASSLGTSGYNEQFF
TRBD2	TRBV6-5	-	TRBJ2-2	TGTGCCAGCAGTTACCAAGCGGGGGGAAGAGGGGAGCTGTTTTTT	CASSYQAGGRGELFF
TRBD1	TRBV28	few	TRBJ1-1	TGTGCCAGCAGGACAGGGGACACTGAAGCTTTCTTT	CASRTGDTEAFF
TRBD2	TRBV18	-	TRBJ2-5	TGTGCCAGCTCACCGGGAGGGGACGGGGCCCAGTACTTC	CASSPGGDGAQYF
-	TRBV19	-	TRBJ1-1	TGTGCCAGTAGCCCCCGGGGAGGGGCGCGCGGCATGAACACTGAAGCTTTCTTT	CASSPRGGARGMNTEAFF
-	TRBV5-4	few	TRBJ1-1	TGTGCCAGCAGCCCAATCGGGACTAACACTGAAGCTTTCTTT	CASSPIGTNTEAFF
-	TRBV3-1/TRBV3-2	few	TRBJ1-6	TGTGCCAGCAGCCAATTAGGGGGAAATTCACCCCTCCACTTT	CASSQLGGNSPLHF
TRBD1	TRBV6-5	-	TRBJ2-2	TGTGCCAGCAGTTTTACAGGGGTAGGCGGGGAGCTGTTTTTT	CASSFTGVGGELFF
-	TRBV5-6	once	TRBJ1-2	TGTGCCAGCAGCTTTGGCCAGAAGGGACACGGCTACACCTTC	CASSFGQKGHGYTF
-	TRBV29-1	-	TRBJ1-2	TGCAGCGTTGCCAGCTATGGCTACACCTTC	CSVASYGYTF
-	TRBV6-5	once	TRBJ1-1	TGTGCCAGCAGTTCGGTTGGCACTGAAGCTTTCTTT	CASSSVGTEAFF
-	TRBV24-1	-	TRBJ2-1	TGTGCCACCAGTGATTTGCATCAGGGTCTGGAGCAGTTCTTC	CATSDLHQGLEQFF
TRBD1	TRBV4-2	-	TRBJ1-3	TGTGCCAGCAGCCAAGATCGGAGGGGGCGCGGGGCTGGAAACACCATATATTTT	CASSQDRRGRGAGNTIYF
TRBD2	TRBV10-3	-	TRBJ2-7	TGTGCCATCAGTGAGTCGGGGGGGTCCGAGCAGTACTTC	CAISESGGSEQYF
-	TRBV29-1	once	TRBJ1-1	TGCAGCGTTGAGGTCCGACGAGCGGCTTTCTTT	CSVEVRRAAFF
-	TRBV11-2	-	TRBJ2-2	TGTGCCAGCAGCCCAGGTTCGTGGGGCGGAACCGGGGAGCTGTTTTTT	CASSPGSWGGTGELFF
-	TRBV15	-	TRBJ1-2	TGTGCCACCAGCAGAGATCCAGGGTCCAATGAGAACACCTTC	CATSRDPGSNENTF
-	TRBV5-5	many	TRBJ1-1	TGTGCCAGCAGCTTGGTGGGGCGGAGTACGGAAGCTTTCTTT	CASSLVGRSTEAFF
-	TRBV20-1	few	TRBJ1-2	TGCAGTGGGAAGAGGCACCCTCATATCACCTTC	CSGKRHPHITF
-	TRBV29-1	-	TRBJ1-2	TGCAGCGTCCGGGGACACCGTAACTATGGCTACACCTTC	CSVRGHRNYGYTF
-	TRBV19	-	TRBJ1-3	TGTGCCAGTCTCTCCGACAGCGGAAACACCATATATTTT	CASLSDSGNTIYF
-	TRBV7-2	-	TRBJ1-5	TGTGCCAGCAGACCCTCCGGGTCACGCAATCAGCCCCAGCATTTT	CASRPSGSRNQPQHF
TRBD1	TRBV9	-	TRBJ1-3	TGTGCCAGCAGCGTAGGACAGGGGATCTCTGGAAACACCATATATTTT	CASSVGQGISGNTIYF
-	TRBV29-1	-	TRBJ1-2	TGCAGCGTTGAGGACGGACTCTATGGCTACACCTTC	CSVEDGLYGYTF
-	TRBV20-1	-	TRBJ2-7	TGCAGTGCTAGTAAGGGGAGGATTCCCTACGAGCAGTACTTC	CSASKGRIPYEQYF
-	TRBV5-8	-	TRBJ1-6	TGTGCCAGCAGCCCGTCAAGACATGCGAATTCACCCCTCCACTTT	CASSPSRHANSPLHF
-	TRBV28	-	TRBJ1-6	TGTGCCAGCACTCCCCGGGGGGTTTCTAATTCACCCCTCCACTTT	CASTPRGVSNSPLHF
-	TRBV20-1	-	TRBJ2-5	TGCAGTGCTAACAGGCAAGAGACCCAGTACTTC	CSANRQETQYF
TRBD1	TRBV10-3	-	TRBJ1-1	TGTGCCATCAGGAGGGACAGGGGAGTTACTGAAGCTTTCTTT	CAIRRDRGVTEAFF
-	TRBV19	once	TRBJ1-1	TGTGCCAGTACGGAACAGCTGAACACTGAAGCTTTCTTT	CASTEQLNTEAFF
TRBD2	TRBV6-5	-	TRBJ2-7	TGTGCCAGCAGAACTAGCGGGACCTCCTACGAGCAGTACTTC	CASRTSGTSYEQYF
-	TRBV6-2/TRBV6-3	-	TRBJ1-2	TGTGCCAGCAGTCATTCGCTGACCTTTCAACAGGGAGATTGGTCCTATGGCTACACCTTC	CASSHSLTFQQGDWSYGYTF
-	TRBV6-5	-	TRBJ1-6	TGTGCCAGCAGGCTCGAGGGACAAGATTCACCCCTCCACTTT	CASRLEGQDSPLHF
-	TRBV12-3/TRBV12-4	-	TRBJ1-1	TGTGCCGTCGCAACTGGTAACACTGAAGCTTTCTTT	CAVATGNTEAFF
-	TRBV3-1/TRBV3-2	-	TRBJ2-5	TGTGCCAGCAGCCATCTAAAAGAGACCCAGTACTTC	CASSHLKETQYF
TRBD1	TRBV30	-	TRBJ2-3	TGTGCCTGGAGTAGGGGGCCCACAGATACGCAGTATTTT	CAWSRGPTDTQYF